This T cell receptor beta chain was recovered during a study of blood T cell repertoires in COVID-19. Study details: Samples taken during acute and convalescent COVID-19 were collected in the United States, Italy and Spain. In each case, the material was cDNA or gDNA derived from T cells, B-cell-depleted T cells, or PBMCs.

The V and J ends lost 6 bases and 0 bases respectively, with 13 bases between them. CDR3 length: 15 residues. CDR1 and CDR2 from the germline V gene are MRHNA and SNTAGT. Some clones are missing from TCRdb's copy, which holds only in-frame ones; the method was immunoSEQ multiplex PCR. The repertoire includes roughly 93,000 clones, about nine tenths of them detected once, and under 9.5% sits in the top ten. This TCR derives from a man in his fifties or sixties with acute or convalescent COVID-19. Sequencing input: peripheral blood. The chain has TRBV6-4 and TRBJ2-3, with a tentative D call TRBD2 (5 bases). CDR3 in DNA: TGTGCCAGCAGCGCCACTGGGAGTAGCACAGATACGCAGTATTTT. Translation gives CASSATGSSTDTQYF.